This is a list of T cell receptor beta chains from one sample in a study of shared clonotypes between healthy human individuals. TCRdb's copy holds only in-frame clones and misses some; the assay was immunoSEQ multiplex PCR. The sample comprises fewer than 1.6 million clones, 98% to 99% of which are singletons, and 0.3% to 0.45% rests with the top ten. Sequencing input: naive CD4+ T cells sorted from blood. All receptors come from a man younger than 45 in good health. The CDR3 runs from the conserved cysteine through the conserved F or W.

TRBV4-1	TRBJ2-1	15	CASTKNSGETDEQFF
TRBV11-2	TRBJ2-1	18	CASSLRTPRLAGEPEQFF
TRBV5-1	TRBJ1-5	14	CASSLESTNQPQHF
TRBV15	TRBJ2-1	16	CATSRDTGGSYNEQFF
TRBV7-2	TRBJ1-2	14	CASRFGGYNYGYTF
TRBV4-3	TRBJ2-3	15	CASSQPGTSTDTQYF
TRBV6-1	TRBJ2-7	13	CASRYQRTSEQYF
TRBV27	TRBJ1-5	16	CASTPIGAGSNQPQHF
TRBV28	TRBJ1-2	16	CASSLTTGTGRHGYTF
TRBV7-8	TRBJ2-7	15	CASSSTAGGSGEQYF
TRBV4-1	TRBJ1-6	16	CASSGQLSSYNSPLHF
TRBV27	TRBJ1-1	14	CASSFNGENTEAFF
TRBV25-1	TRBJ2-3	16	CASSEWREGPTDTQYF
TRBV7-3	TRBJ2-1	15	CASSFGPNSYNEQFF
TRBV18	TRBJ2-2	15	CASSPDQKNTGELFF
TRBV18	TRBJ2-7	14	CASSQTGYQDEQYF
TRBV30	TRBJ1-1	15	CAWNGGPRSNTEAFF
TRBV5-1	TRBJ2-5	14	CASSATGGAGTQYF
TRBV5-1	TRBJ1-1	14	CASSLAGGRAEAFF
TRBV19	TRBJ1-5	13	CASSNRDNQPQHF
TRBV10-3	TRBJ2-7	13	CAISESARAEQYF
TRBV10-1	TRBJ2-2	13	CASRDAGAGELFF
TRBV5-1	TRBJ1-2	14	CASSPGPNNYGYTF
TRBV7-8	TRBJ2-1	15	CASSRDRGLYNEQFF
TRBV9	TRBJ2-3	16	CASSVATAGLADTQYF
TRBV5-6	TRBJ2-2	13	CASTHPVVGELFF
TRBV4-1	TRBJ1-3	15	CASSRDWVAGNTIYF
TRBV28	TRBJ2-3	16	CASSPTGQGPPDTQYF
TRBV29-1	TRBJ1-5	12	CSVQGWGQPQHF
TRBV29-1	TRBJ2-5	12	CSVIGKQETQYF
TRBV6-1	TRBJ1-2	15	CASSFHGQASYGYTF